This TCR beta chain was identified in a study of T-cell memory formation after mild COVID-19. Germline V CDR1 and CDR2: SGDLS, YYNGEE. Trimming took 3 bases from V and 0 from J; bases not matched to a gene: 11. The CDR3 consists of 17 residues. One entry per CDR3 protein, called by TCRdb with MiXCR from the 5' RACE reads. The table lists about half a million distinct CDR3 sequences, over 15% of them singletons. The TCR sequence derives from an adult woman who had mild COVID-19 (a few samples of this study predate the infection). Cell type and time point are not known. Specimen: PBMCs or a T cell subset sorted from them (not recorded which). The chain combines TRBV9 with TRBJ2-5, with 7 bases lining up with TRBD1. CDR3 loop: CASSAFDREVYQETQYF. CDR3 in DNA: TGTGCCAGCAGCGCCTTCGACAGGGAAGTTTACCAAGAGACCCAGTACTTC.